The 17 T cell receptor beta chains below come from one sample, sequenced in a study of T cell responses to AZD1222 COVID-19 vaccine. Produced via immunoSEQ multiplex PCR; TCRdb's table is partial and in-frame only. The sample includes under 110,000 clones, over 75% of them seen just once. Sample: peripheral blood, taken on day 0 of AZD1222 vaccination. These receptors came from an adult in good health.

The chain combines TRBV20-1 with TRBJ2-7; unclear D gene. CDR3 length equals 12 residues. V was trimmed by 3 bases and J by 2 bases, leaving 8 bases between them. Germline CDR1 and CDR2: DFQATT and SNEGSKA (reference sequence). The CDR3 reads CSASSVPYEQYF. The DNA for the CDR3 is TGCAGTGCTAGTTCTGTACCCTACGAGCAGTACTTC.

A few counts support this clone. V gene TRBV7-9 combines with J gene TRBJ1-2; possible D gene TRBD1, 5 bases. Trimming took 6 bases from V and 4 from J, leaving 15 bases between them. There are 14 residues in the CDR3. Germline CDR1 reads SEHNR; CDR2 reads FQNEAQ (reference sequence). Written as DNA, the CDR3 is TGTGCCAGCAGTCCTGCACAGGATCGCTATGGCTACACCTTC. Translated, it gives CASSPAQDRYGYTF. Combining the CDR3 with reference TRBV7-9 and TRBJ1-2 gives the whole variable domain DTGVSQNPRHKITKRGQNVTFRCDPISEHNRLYWYRQTLGQGPEFLTYFQNEAQLEKSRLLSDRFSAERPKGSFSTLEIQRTEQGDSAMYLCASSPAQDRYGYTFGSGTRLTVV.

This chain connects TRBV27 to TRBJ2-7; D perhaps matches TRBD2 (5 bases). The CDR3 is 16 amino acids. V was shortened by 4 bases and J by 3 bases, with 19 bases between the two germline ends. The germline V gene has CDR1 MNHEY and CDR2 SMNVEV (reference sequence). Here the CDR3 reads CASSWTGVIGGYEQYF. The CDR3 coding sequence is TGTGCCAGCAGTTGGACCGGGGTCATTGGTGGCTACGAGCAGTACTTC.

The chain couples TRBV5-8 to TRBJ2-7; the match to TRBD2 covers 13 bases. Germline V gene data show CDR1 as SGHTS and CDR2 as YDEGEE. V trimming: 0 bases; J trimming: 3 bases; junction bases outside the gene matches: 6. This CDR3 comprises 17 residues. The CDR3 DNA sequence: TGTGCCAGCAGCTTGGAGTTTGGACTAGCGGGAGTCTACGAGCAGTACTTC. Its protein is CASSLEFGLAGVYEQYF.

The chain couples TRBV6-1 to TRBJ1-1; no firm D call. CDR3 size: 16 residues. The V and J ends lost 2 bases and 5 bases respectively, with 18 bases between them. Germline assignment: CDR1 MNHNS and CDR2 SASEGT. In DNA, the CDR3 is TGTGCCAGCAGTGAAAATTTTGAGGGCGCGGGGACTGAAGCTTTCTTT. This gives the protein CASSENFEGAGTEAFF.

This clone appeared once. The chain combines TRBV11-3 with TRBJ2-1; the match to TRBD2 covers 8 bases. CDR3 length equals 14 residues. V trimming: 1 base; J trimming: 4 bases; junction bases outside the gene matches: 0. From germline, CDR1 is SGHNT and CDR2 YENEEA. CDR3 sequence: CASSLAGGYNEQFF. Written as DNA, the CDR3 is TGTGCCAGCAGCTTAGCGGGAGGGTACAATGAGCAGTTCTTC.

The genes are TRBV6-4 and TRBJ2-3; TRBD2 is a possible D gene (5 bases). V lost 2 bases to trimming and J lost 5 bases, with 8 bases between them. CDR3 length: 13 residues. The germline CDR1 and CDR2 sequences are MRHNA and SNTAGT. The CDR3 bases are TGTGCCAGCAGTGACATCGCGGGAGATACGCAGTATTTT. Translation gives CASSDIAGDTQYF.

J is TRBJ2-4 and V is TRBV27; TRBD2 agrees at 9 bases. The germline V gene has CDR1 MNHEY and CDR2 SMNVEV (reference sequence). This CDR3 comprises 19 residues. Trimming took 6 bases from V and 0 from J; bases not matched to a gene: 15. The CDR3 here is CASRRGLARKALAKNIQYF. In DNA form, the CDR3 reads TGTGCCAGCAGACGTGGACTAGCGAGAAAGGCATTAGCCAAAAACATTCAGTACTTC.

This clone appeared a single time. The V gene is TRBV7-2, the J gene TRBJ1-4; D gene uncertain. The ends were cut back, 5 bases at V and 4 bases at J, with 11 bases in the middle. Germline V gene data show CDR1 as SGHTA and CDR2 as FQGNSA. The CDR3 runs 14 residues. This chain's CDR3 is CASSRGQVNEKLFF. The CDR3 DNA reads TGTGCCAGCAGCCGCGGGCAGGTTAATGAAAAACTGTTTTTT. Drawing the rest from reference TRBV7-2 and TRBJ1-4, the complete variable domain is GAGVSQSPSNKVTEKGKDVELRCDPISGHTALYWYRQSLGQGLEFLIYFQGNSAPDKSGLPSDRFSAERTGGSVSTLTIQRTQQEDSAVYLCASSRGQVNEKLFFGSGTQLSVL.

The V call is TRBV7-8, the J call TRBJ2-2, with 7 bases matching TRBD2. The V gene's germline CDR1 is SGHVS and CDR2 FQNEAQ. J lost 1 base, V lost 0 bases, and 2 bases had no gene match. The CDR3 is 16 residues long. CDR3 nucleotides: TGTGCCAGCAGCTTAGCCCCTAGCGGGAACACCGGGGAGCTGTTTTTT. Translating gives CASSLAPSGNTGELFF.

The chain employs TRBV11-2 and TRBJ2-7; possibly TRBD1 or TRBD2 for D (6 bases each). CDR3 length: 14 residues. Looked up from germline, CDR1 is SGHAT and CDR2 is FQNNGV. V was shortened by 1 base and J by 3 bases, with 10 bases between the two germline ends. In DNA form, the CDR3 reads TGTGCCAGCAGCTTAGTAGGGGGGTTCTACGAGCAGTACTTC. It specifies CASSLVGGFYEQYF.

The chain is built from TRBV3-1 (or the pseudogene TRBV3-2) and TRBJ2-5, with TRBD2 identical over 14 bases. After removal of 1 base from V and 3 bases from J, the junction contained 10 bases not matched to a gene. Germline V lookup: CDR1 LGHDT, CDR2 YNNKEL (reference sequence). This CDR3 is 19 amino acids long. The CDR3 protein is CASSQGLGTSGRREETQYF. The DNA for the CDR3 is TGTGCCAGCAGCCAAGGGTTAGGGACTAGCGGGAGACGGGAAGAGACCCAGTACTTC.

J is TRBJ1-6 and V is TRBV27; D gene ambiguous. Per germline, CDR1 MNHEY and CDR2 SMNVEV (reference sequence). This CDR3 comprises 13 residues. Deletions cut 5 bases from V and 7 bases from J, with 9 bases between. The CDR3 spells CASSPIPNSPLHF. In nucleotides, the CDR3 is TGTGCCAGCAGTCCCATCCCCAATTCACCCCTCCACTTT.

The genes are TRBV11-2 and TRBJ2-1, with 8 bases that match TRBD2. Trimming cost V 1 base and J 4 bases; bases outside gene matches: 9. The CDR3 contains 17 residues. Germline CDR1 and CDR2: SGHAT and FQNNGV. CDR3 in DNA: TGTGCCAGCAGCTTAGCAAGAACTAGCGGTCGGTACAATGAGCAGTTCTTC. Translating it yields CASSLARTSGRYNEQFF.

V is TRBV6-5 and J is TRBJ1-3; D uncertain. The V end lost 6 bases, the J end lost 0 bases, and 9 bases lay between the germline ends. This CDR3 spans 14 amino acids. Germline CDR1 MNHEY, CDR2 SVGAGI. DNA for the CDR3: TGTGCCAGCAGCGGACGGTACTCTGGAAACACCATATATTTT. Encoded protein: CASSGRYSGNTIYF.

V is TRBV12-3 or TRBV12-4 and J is TRBJ2-7, with a weak D call TRBD1 (5 bases). With 3 bases removed from V and 7 bases from J, the gap between germline ends came to 13 bases. The CDR3 is 13 amino acids. The CDR3 nucleotides read TGTGCCAGCAGTTTTCAGGGCCTGGGAGAGCAGTACTTC. As protein: CASSFQGLGEQYF.

DNA for the CDR3: TGTGCCAGCAGCTTGGATTCGGGCTTCACAGATACGCAGTATTTT. Translating gives CASSLDSGFTDTQYF. The chain links TRBV5-4 to TRBJ2-3, with D uncertain. CDR3 size: 15 residues. Trimming shortened V by 0 bases and J by 2 bases, and 10 bases separated the two germline ends. Germline V gene sequence: CDR1 SGHNT, CDR2 YYREEE (reference sequence).